The rows below give T cell receptor beta chains drawn from one sample of a study of preoperative IRX-2 immunotherapy in early breast cancer. TCRdb's table, derived via immunoSEQ multiplex PCR, lists solely in-frame clones and lacks some. The sample yields around 29,000 clones, around 90% seen once. This sample was obtained from a patient treated with IRX-2 immunotherapy. The receptors here all came from a human donor with breast cancer. The conserved cysteine and the conserved F or W are not part of the CDR3 here. The order of the fields is V gene, J gene, CDR3 protein.

v_gene: TRBV9
j_gene: TRBJ2-2
CDR3aa: ASSVVNPGHTGELF

v_gene: TRBV6-5
j_gene: TRBJ1-1
CDR3aa: AGGGRREVCTEAF

v_gene: TRBV5-1
j_gene: TRBJ2-7
CDR3aa: ASSLTGRLDEQY

v_gene: TRBV5-1
j_gene: TRBJ2-3
CDR3aa: ASSFPVSGKEGDTQY

v_gene: TRBV19
j_gene: TRBJ1-6
CDR3aa: ASSIVPGRNSPLH

v_gene: TRBV5-1
j_gene: TRBJ1-1
CDR3aa: ASSLRVENTEAF

v_gene: TRBV14
j_gene: TRBJ2-1
CDR3aa: ASSQAAGGGNEQF

v_gene: TRBV7-6
j_gene: TRBJ1-4
CDR3aa: ASSAGQLKRNEKLF

v_gene: TRBV7-9
j_gene: TRBJ2-2
CDR3aa: ASSQQGAVGTGELF

v_gene: TRBV30
j_gene: TRBJ1-5
CDR3aa: AWSLAGDLNQPQH

v_gene: TRBV6-5
j_gene: TRBJ2-1
CDR3aa: ASSPSGRLYNEQF

v_gene: TRBV5-1
j_gene: TRBJ2-5
CDR3aa: ASSFFSSGLGETQY

v_gene: TRBV5-4
j_gene: TRBJ2-1
CDR3aa: ASSPTTSGRARDNEQF

v_gene: TRBV10-2
j_gene: TRBJ2-5
CDR3aa: ASRGTSGRETQY

v_gene: TRBV6-6
j_gene: TRBJ2-1
CDR3aa: ASISRQGGLNEQF

v_gene: TRBV7-2
j_gene: TRBJ2-2
CDR3aa: ASSPRTSGNGELF